A selection of T cell receptor beta chains follows, all from one sample in a study of CD8 T cells in ankylosing spondylitis. MiXCR was run by TCRdb on the 5' RACE reads, yielding one entry per CDR3 protein. Of 250,000 to 350,000 distinct CDR3 sequences in the sample, over 15% are singletons; the top ten hold roughly 8%. The material sequenced was blood, either unsorted or a sorted T cell fraction (not recorded which). Receptors originate from a male donor with ankylosing spondylitis or in good health (not recorded which). Each CDR3 is given with its conserved first and last residue. The D gene is left open where the match is weak. Rows may omit the clone size; those that give it use once, few, many or a size class.

V: TRBV5-1
J: TRBJ1-1
size: many
D: .
CDR3: CASSLAGRQAMNTEAFF
DNA: TGCGCCAGCAGCTTGGCCGGGAGACAGGCGATGAACACTGAAGCTTTCTTT

V: TRBV5-1
J: TRBJ2-5
size: .
D: TRBD2
CDR3: CASSFGTTQETQYF
DNA: TGCGCCAGCAGCTTCGGGACTACCCAAGAGACCCAGTACTTC

V: TRBV6-1
J: TRBJ1-6
size: few
D: TRBD1
CDR3: CASGQGRDSPLHF
DNA: TGTGCCAGCGGACAGGGGAGAGATTCACCCCTCCACTTT

V: TRBV9
J: TRBJ2-3
size: many
D: TRBD2
CDR3: CASSVVQRGSTQYF
DNA: TGTGCCAGCAGCGTAGTCCAGCGGGGAAGCACGCAGTATTTT

V: TRBV11-2
J: TRBJ2-1
size: .
D: .
CDR3: CASRLVVRTDLYNEQFF
DNA: TGTGCCAGCAGGTTAGTGGTTAGGACAGACCTCTACAATGAGCAGTTCTTC

V: TRBV5-1
J: TRBJ1-2
size: few
D: .
CDR3: CASSLEAGIGYGYTF
DNA: TGCGCCAGCAGCTTGGAAGCGGGGATCGGCTATGGCTACACCTTC

V: TRBV27
J: TRBJ2-3
size: few
D: TRBD2
CDR3: CASRLSGTSVWPDTQYF
DNA: TGTGCCAGCAGGTTGTCCGGGACTAGCGTTTGGCCAGATACGCAGTATTTT

V: TRBV7-6
J: TRBJ2-5
size: .
D: TRBD2
CDR3: CASSLAGLAGVAETQYF
DNA: TGTGCCAGCAGCTTAGCCGGACTAGCGGGAGTAGCTGAGACCCAGTACTTC

V: TRBV3-1
J: TRBJ1-4
size: once
D: .
CDR3: CASSSTSGSANEKLFF
DNA: TGTGCCAGCAGCTCTACCTCAGGGAGTGCTAATGAAAAACTGTTTTTT

V: TRBV20-1
J: TRBJ2-5
size: few
D: TRBD2
CDR3: CSASRLAGKETQYF
DNA: TGCAGTGCTAGTCGGCTAGCGGGGAAAGAGACCCAGTACTTC

V: TRBV29-1
J: TRBJ2-1
size: .
D: .
CDR3: CSVAENNEQFF
DNA: TGCAGCGTTGCAGAAAACAATGAGCAGTTCTTC